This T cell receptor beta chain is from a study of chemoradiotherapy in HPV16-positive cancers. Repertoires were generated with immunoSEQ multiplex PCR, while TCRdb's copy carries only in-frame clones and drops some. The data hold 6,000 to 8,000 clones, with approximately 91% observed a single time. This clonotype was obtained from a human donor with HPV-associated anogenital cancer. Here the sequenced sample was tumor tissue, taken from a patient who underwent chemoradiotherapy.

The CDR3 region has the DNA TGTGCCAGCAGCTTTGGACTAGCGGATCCATACTCTCCACAAGAGACCCAGTACTTC. Protein product: CASSFGLADPYSPQETQYF. The chain is built from TRBV7-9 and TRBJ2-5; 10 bases match TRBD2. J lost 2 bases, V lost 3 bases, and 15 bases had no gene match. CDR3 length equals 19 residues. Germline values: CDR1 SEHNR, CDR2 FQNEAQ (reference sequence).